Presented here are 13 T cell receptor beta chains from one specimen sequenced in a study of blood T cell repertoires in COVID-19 (dated by TCRdb to between 2020 and 2021). Receptors were amplified or captured by the immunoSEQ multiplex PCR assay. The table comes from immuneACCESS by way of TCRdb, which keeps in-frame sequences with V and J called. Part of the clones is missing from these tables; in studies checked, under half for an unresolved V gene and the rest for unknown reasons. In this sample the table shows about 73,000 clones, 83% of which occur a single time. The ten biggest clones cover 5.5% to 7.5% of the sample. The sample consisted of peripheral blood. The receptor source for this set is a woman in her sixties or seventies with acute or convalescent COVID-19.

V and J are TRBV5-4 and TRBJ2-5; tentatively, D is TRBD1 (5 bases). The CDR3 has 15 amino acids. V dropped 1 base and J dropped 7 bases, with 17 bases sitting between them. Germline values: CDR1 SGHNT, CDR2 YYREEE (reference sequence). The CDR3 nucleotides are TGTGCCAGCAGCTTGATTTCGGACACCCTTTCGACCCAGTACTTC. Amino acid sequence: CASSLISDTLSTQYF.

The chain combines TRBV27 with TRBJ1-1, with D possibly matching TRBD1 (5 bases). Trimming stripped 6 bases from V and 11 bases from J, with 19 bases between. This CDR3 spans 13 amino acids. Per the germline V gene, CDR1 is MNHEY and CDR2 is SMNVEV (reference sequence). CDR3 sequence reads: CASSPMEGRGAFF. CDR3 in DNA: TGTGCCAGCAGCCCAATGGAGGGACGCGGGGCTTTCTTT.

The CDR3: CASSEGTANEKLFF. The CDR3 nucleotides are TGTGCCAGCAGTGAAGGGACAGCCAATGAAAAACTGTTTTTT. J is TRBJ1-4 and V is TRBV2, with D perhaps TRBD1 (6 bases). V was pared by 1 base and J by 5 bases, with 8 bases between. The CDR3 length is 14 residues. Germline V gene sequence: CDR1 SNHLY, CDR2 FYNNEI.

CDR3 DNA: TGTGCCAGCAGGGACAGAAATCAGCCCCAGCATTTT. It yields the protein CASRDRNQPQHF. This chain joins TRBV6-5 and TRBJ1-5; weak D call: TRBD1 (6 bases). The length of the CDR3 is 12 residues. V dropped 6 bases and J dropped 4 bases, with 7 bases sitting between them. Per the germline V gene, CDR1 is MNHEY and CDR2 is SVGAGI.

This clone was seen a handful of times. The rearrangement uses TRBV7-9 and TRBJ2-2; D unclear. The CDR3 runs 12 residues. V lost 1 base, J lost 9 bases, and 6 bases lay in between. Germline-derived CDR1 and CDR2 are SEHNR and FQNEAQ (reference sequence). CDR3 amino acids: CASSLVFRELFF. In DNA form, the CDR3 reads TGTGCCAGCAGCTTAGTCTTCCGGGAGCTGTTTTTT.

The rearrangement joins TRBV5-1 to TRBJ1-3; D gene unclear. Deletions cut 5 bases from V and 4 bases from J, with 19 bases between. CDR1 and CDR2 from the germline V gene are SGHRS and YFSETQ. There are 16 residues in the CDR3. CDR3 bases: TGCGCCAGCAGTCAGAGCGTCGCCGGAGGGGGAAACACCATATATTTT. Protein product: CASSQSVAGGGNTIYF.

The chain joins TRBV7-3 to TRBJ1-1; tentative D call: TRBD1 (6 bases). Germline V gene sequence: CDR1 SGHTA, CDR2 FQGTGA. The CDR3 sequence is 13 residues long. Trimming left V 5 bases short and J 4 bases short, with 11 bases between. The CDR3: CASSTDSGTEAFF. CDR3 nucleotide sequence: TGTGCCAGCAGCACGGACAGTGGCACTGAAGCTTTCTTT.

Here the CDR3 DNA reads TGTGCCATCAGTGAGTCAGCGGGGGGCCGGGCCGGAGATACGCAGTATTTT. This encodes CAISESAGGRAGDTQYF. This chain links TRBV10-3 with TRBJ2-3; the match to TRBD2 covers 9 bases. Germline V gene lookup returns CDR1 ENHRY and CDR2 SYGVKD. The CDR3 loop spans 17 amino acids. J was trimmed by 5 bases and V by 0 bases; bases with no gene match: 9.

This chain connects TRBV10-3 to TRBJ1-3; the D is unclear. The CDR3 is 15 residues long. The V and J ends lost 3 bases and 1 base respectively, with 10 bases between them. CDR1 ENHRY and CDR2 SYGVKD come from the germline V gene. The DNA of the CDR3 is TGTGCCATCAGTGATCTGACACAATCTGGAAACACCATATATTTT. As protein: CAISDLTQSGNTIYF.

The V call is TRBV19, the J call TRBJ1-5; D unclear. V was trimmed by 1 base and J by 4 bases, leaving 11 bases between them. The CDR3 length is 15 residues. Germline CDR1 reads LNHDA; CDR2 reads SQIVND (reference sequence). This CDR3 is CASSIVSVGNQPQHF. The CDR3 DNA follows: TGTGCCAGTAGTATAGTTAGTGTCGGTAATCAGCCCCAGCATTTT.

This chain links TRBV10-3 with TRBJ1-1; 9 nucleotides agree with TRBD1. The CDR3 loop spans 13 amino acids. In germline, CDR1 is ENHRY, CDR2 SYGVKD. Trimming took 6 bases from V and 5 from J; bases not matched to a gene: 4. For the CDR3, the DNA is TGTGCCATCAGGGACAGGGGAGAAACTGAAGCTTTCTTT. Its translation is CAIRDRGETEAFF.

About this clone itself: Other DNA variants within this sample encode the same CDR3. The J gene is TRBJ2-1, the V gene TRBV2, with TRBD2 matching 7 bases. The CDR3 has 14 residues. The germline gives CDR1 SNHLY, CDR2 FYNNEI. The V gene end was trimmed by 2 bases and the J gene end by 2 bases; junction bases not matched to a gene: 0. CDR3 DNA sequence: TGTGCCAGCAGTGAACTAGCGGCCTACAATGAGCAGTTCTTC. Translating gives CASSELAAYNEQFF.

The rearrangement links TRBV3-1 (or the pseudogene TRBV3-2) to TRBJ1-3; weak D call: TRBD1 (5 bases). The CDR3 length is 15 residues. Germline CDR1 LGHDT, CDR2 YNNKEL (reference sequence). V dropped 5 bases and J dropped 4 bases, with 15 bases sitting between them. CDR3 region: CASSARGGEGNTIYF. The CDR3 DNA reads as TGTGCCAGCAGCGCGCGGGGGGGTGAAGGAAACACCATATATTTT.